Only one count was recorded for the clone carrying this TCR beta chain. This sample is drawn from a study of T cell responses to AZD1222 COVID-19 vaccine. Profiled with immunoSEQ multiplex PCR; TCRdb holds only in-frame clones, not every one. The sample yields about 150,000 clones, 75% to 90% seen once. The TCR comes from an adult who had recovered from COVID-19. The specimen comprised peripheral blood, sampled after recovery from COVID-19.

CDR3: CASSQGVGTNYGYTF. Written as DNA, the CDR3 is TGCGCCAGCAGCCAAGGGGTCGGCACTAACTATGGCTACACCTTC. J is TRBJ1-2 and V is TRBV4-3, with D hard to call. Between the trimmed V and J ends, which lost 1 base and 0 bases, there was a span of 9 bases. The CDR3 runs 15 residues. Germline V lookup: CDR1 LGHNA, CDR2 YSLEER.